This T cell receptor (beta chain) is from a study of blood T cells in healthy people across ages. Study background: About one barcoded beta molecule per two T cells came from capture by template switching.

It was with a sample-barcoded 5' primer and a J-beta primer mix that a second PCR of roughly 7 to 12 cycles was run. Every cDNA molecule carried a tag from a template-switch adaptor bearing 12 random nucleotides. MiXCR, applied by TCRdb to the 5' RACE reads, yields one record per CDR3 protein. The sample has roughly 1,500,000 distinct CDR3 sequences, about 35% seen once. Turning to this clonotype: The target antigen is unknown.

Germline V CDR1 and CDR2: MDHEN, SYDVKM. The CDR3 loop spans 16 amino acids. V lost 6 bases and J lost 1; bases outside the gene matches: 10. Whole-study results and caveats: Changes seen in expanded clonotypes were possibly confounded by donor CMV status left unknown. More naive CD4+ cells and higher diversity marked long-lived donors relative to aged donors.

The V call is TRBV28, the J call TRBJ2-3; TRBD2 matches 7 bases. Material for sequencing was blood. The receptor was isolated from a woman aged 30 to 39 in good health. CDR3 protein: CASSKGTAGGTDTQYF. The CDR3 region has the DNA TGTGCCAGCAGCAAGGGGACTGCGGGGGGCACAGATACGCAGTATTTT.